This T cell receptor beta chain was found in a study of blood T cell repertoires in COVID-19 (dated by TCRdb to about 2020). About the study as a whole: Collaborator samples came from the United States, Italy and Spain and covered acute and convalescent phases of COVID-19. The material from the prospective study consisted of cDNA or gDNA derived from T cells, B-cell-depleted T cells, or PBMCs. The dataset comprised deeply sampled blood TCRbeta repertoires from subjects exposed to, actively infected with, or recovered from COVID-19. The repertoires were released in a freely available public database intended as a resource for research on the immune response to SARS-CoV-2. The samples were drawn from two sources: the first 160 participants of the ongoing ImmuneRACE study, and 1,200 or so subjects contributed by 6 global collaborators. Sample metadata almost always included a de-identified subject ID, COVID-19 status, age in years and sex. HLA class I and class II types, where available, came from metadata supplied by the sample provider rather than from assay-based typing. Study-level results and caveats: Clinical and demographic metadata were provided uncurated, with the amount varying by source and participant.

Comment on this clone: The clone's antigen remains unknown. The record has no base qualities; no much larger clone is one base away.

CDR1 SGHNT and CDR2 YYREEE were looked up in the germline V gene (reference sequence). V and J lose 4 bases and 8 bases, and a span of 15 bases separates them. Including the terminal cysteine and phenylalanine, the CDR3 comprises 14 residues. Only CDR3 DNA remains: 42 bases, in frame from the first base. The immunoSEQ Assay, a bias-controlled multiplex PCR, was used to amplify TCRbeta CDR3 regions from genomic DNA. The original methods were these. The number of nucleated cells in each sample was estimated by amplification of reference gene primers within the assay. Sequence reads were collapsed and filtered to measure the absolute abundance of every unique TCRbeta CDR3 rearrangement. For each sample, productive Simpson clonality was calculated as the square root of Simpson's diversity index over productive rearrangements. TCRdb's version of the immuneACCESS table is confined to in-frame rearrangements and falls short of the full clone set. An unresolved V gene accounts for under half of the shortfall where checked; the remainder is of unknown origin. The D gene and trimming were derived from the DNA, and the V and J assignments and clone size from that table. Counted in this sample were some 160,000 clones; 80% to 90% of them appeared once. Clones ranked in the top ten supply approximately 3% of the sample.

Collaborating institutions collected whole blood in K2EDTA tubes following their own protocols. Collaborator samples were shipped for TCRbeta analysis as frozen whole blood, isolated PBMCs, or DNA extracted from either sample type. The receptor chain draws on TRBV5-4 and TRBJ1-4; the D gene remains uncertain. The sample consisted of peripheral blood. The TCR comes from a man between 60 and 75 years old with acute or convalescent COVID-19. The CDR3 region: CASSANSREEKLFF. The DNA sequence reads TGTGCCAGCAGCGCAAACTCCCGGGAGGAAAAACTGTTTTTT. Beyond the CDR3, the reference TRBV5-4 and TRBJ1-4 genes provide the residues; the full variable domain reads: ETGVTQSPTHLIKTRGQQVTLRCSSQSGHNTVSWYQQALGQGPQFIFQYYREEENGRGNFPPRFSGLQFPNYSSELNVNALELDDSALYLCASSANSREEKLFFGSGTQLSVL.